In its sample, the clone carrying this TCR beta chain was seen many times. Its antigen remains unknown. This sample was taken from a study of breast tumors, draining lymph nodes, adjacent tissues. Study results and caveats: Tumor repertoires ranked between lymph nodes and nontumor tissue in diversity, with V and J gene preferences. That most tumor T cells come from lymph nodes remained unproven. Luminal-like breast cancer showed significantly greater tumor-nontumor repertoire similarity than basal-like breast cancer did. Data fit most tumor T cells coming from lymph node, expanding in tumor.

Breast cancer patients provided tissue from their axillary draining lymph nodes. Germline CDR1 and CDR2: MRHNA and SNTAGT. Trimming removed 5 bases at V and 3 bases at J, with 20 bases between. The CDR3 is 17 residues long. Using its own MiXCR run on the multiplex PCR reads, TCRdb lists one record per CDR3 protein. Of over 150,000 distinct CDR3 sequences in the sample, 30% to 35% were seen once. V gene TRBV6-4 combines with J gene TRBJ1-5; tentative D call: TRBD1 (5 bases). The sequenced sample was axillary lymph node tissue. This sequence was found in a female donor with breast cancer. Some clones in this sample may be carry-over from other donors' samples. The CDR3 here is CASSCLSGQGSNQPQHF. The CDR3 bases are TGTGCCAGCAGTTGCCTATCGGGGCAGGGCTCCAATCAGCCCCAGCATTTT.